These 26 T cell receptor beta chains were sequenced from one sample in a study of blood T cell repertoires in COVID-19. Generated by immunoSEQ multiplex PCR, the TCRdb table keeps only in-frame clones and is missing some. The sample records approximately 140,000 clones, just under 90% being singletons. The source material was peripheral blood. Receptor source: a woman between 40 and 50 years old with acute or convalescent COVID-19.

This clone was seen only once. The genes are TRBV11-3 and TRBJ2-1; TRBD2 aligns across 8 bases. CDR3 length equals 17 residues. Trimming removed 5 bases from V and 7 bases from J; junction bases left unmatched: 16. Germline V gene lookup returns CDR1 SGHNT and CDR2 YENEEA. The CDR3 loop reads CASSPSGTRFGGNEQFF. For the CDR3, the DNA is TGTGCCAGCAGCCCTTCCGGGACTAGGTTCGGGGGGAATGAGCAGTTCTTC.

V usage is TRBV11-2 and J usage is TRBJ2-1; perhaps TRBD1 as D (5 bases). Trimming removed 6 bases at V and 4 bases at J, with 10 bases between. The germline V gene has CDR1 SGHAT and CDR2 FQNNGV. This CDR3 comprises 13 residues. CDR3 DNA: TGTGCCAGCAGTAGACAGCTTTACAATGAGCAGTTCTTC. Translated: CASSRQLYNEQFF. Full variable domain (remainder filled in from reference TRBV11-2 and TRBJ2-1): EAGVAQSPRYKIIEKRQSVAFWCNPISGHATLYWYQQILGQGPKLLIQFQNNGVVDDSQLPKDRFSAERLKGVDSTLKIQPAKLEDSAVYLCASSRQLYNEQFFGPGTRLTVL.

The rearrangement joins TRBV7-2 to TRBJ2-1; D might be TRBD2 (6 bases). The V gene's germline CDR1 is SGHTA and CDR2 FQGNSA. Deletions cut 3 bases from V and 7 bases from J, with 19 bases between. The CDR3 totals 16 residues. The CDR3 is CASSFFYGTRGNEQFF. As DNA, the CDR3 is TGTGCCAGCAGCTTTTTTTACGGGACCCGGGGGAATGAGCAGTTCTTC.

V and J are TRBV7-9 and TRBJ2-3; 7 nucleotides match TRBD2. J was trimmed by 7 bases and V by 5 bases; bases with no gene match: 9. Germline loops: CDR1 SEHNR, CDR2 FQNEAQ (reference sequence). The CDR3 loop spans 14 amino acids. This CDR3 reads CASSPSGALNTQYF. CDR3 nucleotides: TGTGCCAGCAGCCCAAGCGGGGCGTTAAATACGCAGTATTTT. Variable domain in full (rest from reference TRBV7-9 and TRBJ2-3): DTGVSQNPRHKITKRGQNVTFRCDPISEHNRLYWYRQTLGQGPEFLTYFQNEAQLEKSRLLSDRFSAERPKGSFSTLEIQRTEQGDSAMYLCASSPSGALNTQYFGPGTRLTVL.

The chain is built from TRBV7-3 and TRBJ2-3; 13 nucleotides align to TRBD2. Unmatched junction bases numbered 4, after V lost 0 bases and J lost 1 base. Per germline, CDR1 SGHTA and CDR2 FQGTGA. The CDR3 spans 18 residues. The CDR3 spells CASSLTRTSGSRTDTQYF. CDR3 sequence (DNA): TGTGCCAGCAGCTTAACAAGGACTAGCGGGAGTCGCACAGATACGCAGTATTTT.

V usage is TRBV28 and J usage is TRBJ1-3; 7 bases line up with TRBD1. CDR3 length: 14 residues. V was pared by 4 bases and J by 2 bases, with 2 bases of the junction left unmatched. The germline V gene has CDR1 MDHEN and CDR2 SYDVKM. The CDR3 DNA reads as TGTGCCAGCAGTTCGGACAGGCCTGGAAACACCATATATTTT. Its protein product is CASSSDRPGNTIYF. Drawing the rest from reference TRBV28 and TRBJ1-3, the complete variable domain is DVKVTQSSRYLVKRTGEKVFLECVQDMDHENMFWYRQDPGLGLRLIYFSYDVKMKEKGDIPEGYSVSREKKERFSLILESASTNQTSMYLCASSSDRPGNTIYFGEGSWLTVV.

V is TRBV28 and J is TRBJ2-7; 8 nucleotides line up with TRBD1. This CDR3 comprises 15 residues. Germline CDR1 is MDHEN and CDR2 is SYDVKM. J was trimmed by 3 bases and V by 3 bases; bases with no gene match: 7. The CDR3 protein is CASSLVRGRLYEQYF. The CDR3 nucleotides are TGTGCCAGCAGTTTGGTCAGGGGGCGCCTCTACGAGCAGTACTTC.

The chain carries TRBV7-2 and TRBJ2-2; the D gene is possibly TRBD2 (6 bases). Trimming stripped 4 bases from V and 2 bases from J, with 11 bases between. The CDR3 totals 15 residues. Germline loops: CDR1 SGHTA, CDR2 FQGNSA. CDR3 bases: TGTGCCAGCAGCTCGCGACTAGGCAACACCGGGGAGCTGTTTTTT. Translating it yields CASSSRLGNTGELFF.

The rearrangement joins TRBV30 to TRBJ2-3; 7 bases are shared with TRBD1. The CDR3 totals 18 residues. Looked up from germline, CDR1 is GTSNPN and CDR2 is SVGIG (reference sequence). The V and J ends lost 3 bases and 11 bases, in that order; junction bases with no gene match: 26. The CDR3 loop is CAWSTSPPRVQTPGGQYF. The CDR3 DNA reads TGTGCCTGGAGCACATCCCCTCCACGCGTCCAGACCCCAGGGGGGCAGTATTTT.

CDR3 in DNA: TGCGCCAGCAGCTTGGACGGCAGGGGTTACGGAAACACCATATATTTT. Residues: CASSLDGRGYGNTIYF. This rearrangement joins TRBV5-1 to TRBJ1-3, with D perhaps matching TRBD1 (6 bases). Germline V lookup: CDR1 SGHRS, CDR2 YFSETQ. With 0 bases removed from V and 4 bases from J, the gap between germline ends came to 14 bases. There are 16 residues in the CDR3.

This chain uses TRBV7-2 with TRBJ1-3; tentatively, D is TRBD1 (6 bases). Germline V gene sequence: CDR1 SGHTA, CDR2 FQGNSA. V lost 3 bases and J lost 0, with 9 bases in between. This CDR3 spans 15 amino acids. The CDR3 spells CASSFRTASGNTIYF. The CDR3 DNA follows: TGTGCCAGCAGCTTCCGGACAGCCTCTGGAAACACCATATATTTT.

The chain is built from TRBV21-1 and TRBJ1-1. TRBV21-1 constitutes a pseudogene. CDR3 length: 12 residues. CDR3 nucleotide sequence: TGTGCCATCCAACGGAGGACTTCCGATGCTTTCTTT. Amino acids: CAIQRRTSDAFF.

The chain couples TRBV9 to TRBJ2-3, with D maybe TRBD1 (6 bases). The CDR3 sequence is 16 residues long. Between the trimmed V and J ends, which lost 0 bases and 0 bases, there was a span of 11 bases. Germline assignment: CDR1 SGDLS and CDR2 YYNGEE. CDR3 region: CASSVGGTSSTDTQYF. The CDR3 DNA sequence: TGTGCCAGCAGCGTAGGAGGGACATCTAGCACAGATACGCAGTATTTT.

The rearrangement links TRBV29-1 to TRBJ1-2; D may be TRBD1 (6 bases). Per germline, CDR1 SQVTM and CDR2 ANQGSEA. This CDR3 contains 13 residues. The ends were cut back, 2 bases at V and 4 bases at J, with 11 bases in the middle. For the CDR3, the DNA is TGCAGCGTTGAAAGACAGGCACGCTATGGCTACACCTTC. Amino acids: CSVERQARYGYTF.

This chain connects TRBV5-5 to TRBJ2-2; 8 nucleotides match TRBD1. CDR3 length: 16 residues. CDR1 SGHKS and CDR2 YYEKEE come from the germline V gene (reference sequence). With 3 bases clipped from V and 5 bases from J, the junction kept 9 bases outside the gene matches. CDR3 nucleotide sequence: TGTGCCAGCAGCTCAGGACAGGGTTGGGTTACCGGGGAGCTGTTTTTT. It is translated as CASSSGQGWVTGELFF.

The genes are TRBV6-5 and TRBJ1-4; 9 nucleotides align to TRBD1. The V and J ends lost 6 bases and 12 bases, in that order; junction bases with no gene match: 11. Germline-derived CDR1 and CDR2 are MNHEY and SVGAGI. The CDR3 is 14 residues long. CDR3 amino acids: CASRPGQGPFELFF. The CDR3 nucleotides read TGTGCCAGCAGACCGGGACAGGGCCCTTTTGAACTGTTTTTT.

J is TRBJ2-1 and V is TRBV6-2 or TRBV6-3; 7 nucleotides agree with TRBD2. J lost 6 bases, V lost 5 bases, and 10 bases had no gene match. The germline V gene encodes CDR1 MNHEY and CDR2 SVGEGT. This CDR3 is built from 15 residues. CDR3 sequence (DNA): TGTGCCAGCAGTCATCCGGCGACTAGCATCAATGAGCAGTTCTTC. It is translated as CASSHPATSINEQFF.

The CDR3 reads CASSQEWAMNTEAFF. Written as DNA, the CDR3 is TGCGCCAGCAGCCAAGAGTGGGCAATGAACACTGAAGCTTTCTTT. V gene TRBV4-3 combines with J gene TRBJ1-1; D unresolved. The CDR3 sequence is 15 residues long. V was pared by 0 bases and J by 0 bases, with 8 bases between. In germline, CDR1 is LGHNA, CDR2 YSLEER.

V is TRBV6-2 or TRBV6-3 and J is TRBJ2-3; D call uncertain. The length of the CDR3 is 12 residues. V was pared by 4 bases and J by 6 bases, with 8 bases between. Germline-derived CDR1 and CDR2 are MNHEY and SVGEGT. The CDR3 DNA sequence: TGTGCCAGCAGTTCAAACAGCGATACGCAGTATTTT. Translating gives CASSSNSDTQYF.

This chain connects TRBV4-1 to TRBJ1-1; D unclear. The CDR3 covers 14 residues. Trimming took off 2 bases at V and 1 base at J, with 8 bases between the two ends. From germline, CDR1 is MGHRA and CDR2 YSYEKL. This CDR3 is CASSQWRGNTEAFF. The CDR3 DNA follows: TGCGCCAGCAGCCAATGGCGGGGGAACACTGAAGCTTTCTTT.

The chain links TRBV28 to TRBJ1-5; 7 nucleotides line up with TRBD1. This CDR3 is built from 13 residues. Germline CDR1 reads MDHEN; CDR2 reads SYDVKM. The CDR3 here is CGSQGTFSQPQHF. CDR3 bases: TGTGGTTCACAGGGGACGTTCAGTCAGCCCCAGCATTTT. Full variable domain (rest looked up from reference TRBV28 and TRBJ1-5): DVKVTQSSRYLVKRTGEKVFLECVQDMDHENMFWYRQDPGLGLRLIYFSYDVKMKEKGDIPEGYSVSREKKERFSLILESASTNQTSMYLCGSQGTFSQPQHFGDGTRLSIL.

The chain joins TRBV9 to TRBJ1-1; D remains unclear. Per germline, CDR1 SGDLS and CDR2 YYNGEE. This CDR3 is built from 13 residues. Trimming cost V 4 bases and J 1 base, with 8 bases left between them. The CDR3 DNA is TGTGCCAGCAGCCTACGAGAGAACACTGAAGCTTTCTTT. Translating gives CASSLRENTEAFF. The full variable domain, in which reference TRBV9 and TRBJ1-1 provide the parts outside the CDR3, is DSGVTQTPKHLITATGQRVTLRCSPRSGDLSVYWYQQSLDQGLQFLIQYYNGEERAKGNILERFSAQQFPDLHSELNLSSLELGDSALYFCASSLRENTEAFFGQGTRLTVV.

J is TRBJ2-3 and V is TRBV14, with D possibly being TRBD2 (6 bases). The ends were cut back, 1 base at V and 9 bases at J, with 11 bases in the middle. The length of the CDR3 is 13 residues. Germline lookup yields CDR1 SGHDN and CDR2 FVKESK. CDR3 sequence reads: CASSQGDFKTQYF. The CDR3 DNA reads TGTGCCAGCAGCCAAGGGGACTTCAAAACGCAGTATTTT.

The chain couples TRBV30 to TRBJ2-3; TRBD2 agrees at 9 bases. The CDR3 loop spans 14 amino acids. Germline assignment: CDR1 GTSNPN and CDR2 SVGIG (reference sequence). V shed 2 bases, J shed 8 bases, and the junction held 8 bases outside the gene matches. CDR3 DNA sequence: TGTGCCTGGAGTACGGCTAGCGGGGCGGGTACGCAGTATTTT. This encodes CAWSTASGAGTQYF.

This clone was picked up one time. The chain recombines TRBV19 with TRBJ1-2; 7 bases match TRBD1. There are 12 residues in the CDR3. The ends lost 5 bases at V and 6 bases at J; junction bases unmatched: 3. Germline CDR1 LNHDA, CDR2 SQIVND (reference sequence). The DNA for the CDR3 is TGTGCCAGTAGTCTAACAGGGGATGGCTACACCTTC. It yields the protein CASSLTGDGYTF.

The rearrangement links TRBV4-1 to TRBJ2-7; TRBD2 is a possible D gene (6 bases). CDR3 length: 14 amino acids. V lost 0 bases to trimming and J lost 4 bases, with 10 bases between them. Germline loops: CDR1 MGHRA, CDR2 YSYEKL. The CDR3 sequence is CASSQESGVYEQYF. DNA for the CDR3: TGCGCCAGCAGCCAAGAGTCGGGAGTTTACGAGCAGTACTTC.